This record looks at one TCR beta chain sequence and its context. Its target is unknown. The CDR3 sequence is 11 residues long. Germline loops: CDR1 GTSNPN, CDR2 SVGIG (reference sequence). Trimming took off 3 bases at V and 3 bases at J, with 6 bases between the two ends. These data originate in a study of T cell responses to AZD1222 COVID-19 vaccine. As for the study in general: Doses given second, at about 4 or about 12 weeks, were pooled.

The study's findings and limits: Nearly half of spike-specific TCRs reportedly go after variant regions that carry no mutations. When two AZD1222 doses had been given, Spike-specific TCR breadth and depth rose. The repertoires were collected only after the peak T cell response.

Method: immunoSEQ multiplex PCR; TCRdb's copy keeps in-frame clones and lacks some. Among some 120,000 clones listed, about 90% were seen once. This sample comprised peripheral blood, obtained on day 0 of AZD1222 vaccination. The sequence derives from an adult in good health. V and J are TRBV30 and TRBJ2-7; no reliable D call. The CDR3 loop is CAWSTFYEQYF. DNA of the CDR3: TGTGCCTGGAGCACCTTCTACGAGCAGTACTTC.